This is a list of T cell receptor beta chains from one sample in a study of blood T cell repertoires in COVID-19. The method was immunoSEQ multiplex PCR; TCRdb's version includes in-frame clones alone and lacks a portion of them. The sample includes 150,000 to 200,000 clones, about four fifths of them seen just once. The sequenced material came from PBMCs or T cells enriched from blood (not recorded which). These receptor sequences come from a man aged 50-59 years who had recovered from COVID-19. CDR3s include the opening cysteine and the closing phenylalanine or tryptophan. A D gene is named only where the DNA matches it firmly. Size tells how often a clone was seen (once, few, many) or the class of an expanded clone, and some rows leave it out.

V gene	J gene	D gene	clone size	CDR3 protein	CDR3 DNA
TRBV27	TRBJ2-1	TRBD2	-	CASSILAGGVDEQFF	TGTGCCAGCAGTATCCTAGCGGGAGGAGTAGATGAGCAGTTCTTC
TRBV11-2	TRBJ2-7	-	few	CASSLVGARYEQYF	TGTGCCAGCAGCTTGGTTGGGGCCCGCTACGAGCAGTACTTC
TRBV5-5	TRBJ2-5	-	once	CASSLDQTSQETQYF	TGTGCCAGCAGCTTGGATCAGACTAGCCAAGAGACCCAGTACTTC
TRBV30	TRBJ1-3	-	few	CAWSVRGNTIYF	TGTGCCTGGAGTGTACGGGGAAACACCATATATTTT
TRBV5-6	TRBJ2-1	-	once	CASSSGGKQFF	TGTGCCAGCAGCTCGGGCGGGAAGCAGTTCTTC
TRBV7-8	TRBJ2-7	TRBD1	-	CASSLGTGNSYEQYF	TGTGCCAGCAGCTTAGGGACAGGAAACTCCTACGAGCAGTACTTC
TRBV5-1	TRBJ2-7	TRBD2	-	CASSLGGSTYEQYF	TGCGCCAGCAGCTTGGGCGGGAGTACCTACGAGCAGTACTTC
TRBV9	TRBJ2-7	-	-	CASSVGRDHEQYF	TGTGCCAGCAGCGTAGGCAGGGATCACGAGCAGTACTTC
TRBV5-4	TRBJ1-1	TRBD1	once	CASSSIQGAGTEAFF	TGTGCCAGCAGCTCGATACAGGGGGCGGGCACTGAAGCTTTCTTT
TRBV7-9	TRBJ2-7	TRBD1	once	CASSDTGVSYEQYF	TGTGCCAGCAGTGATACAGGGGTCTCCTACGAGCAGTACTTC
TRBV10-3	TRBJ2-7	-	few	CAISDLYEQYF	TGTGCCATCAGTGACCTCTACGAGCAGTACTTC
TRBV3-1/TRBV3-2	TRBJ1-2	TRBD1	-	CASSQVRGTDGYTF	TGTGCCAGCAGCCAAGTGAGGGGGACAGATGGCTACACCTTC
TRBV5-8	TRBJ2-7	-	-	CASSLATGHHSYEQYF	TGTGCCAGCAGCTTGGCCACGGGACACCACTCCTACGAGCAGTACTTC
TRBV3-1/TRBV3-2	TRBJ2-3	TRBD2	once	CASSQVGGGIDTQYF	TGTGCCAGCAGCCAAGTCGGCGGGGGGATCGATACGCAGTATTTT
TRBV7-3	TRBJ1-5	TRBD1	-	CASSPIDRVVGTQHF	TGTGCCAGCAGCCCCATCGACAGGGTGGTCGGGACCCAGCATTTT
TRBV24-1	TRBJ1-2	-	-	CATSDWGTPGGNYGYTF	TGTGCCACCAGTGATTGGGGTACTCCGGGAGGTAACTATGGCTACACCTTC
TRBV7-2	TRBJ2-3	-	-	CASSSGSVADTQYF	TGTGCCAGCAGCTCTGGAAGCGTAGCGGATACGCAGTATTTT
TRBV5-4	TRBJ2-5	-	-	CASSLEPGQETQYF	TGTGCCAGCAGCTTGGAGCCGGGGCAAGAGACCCAGTACTTC
TRBV11-2	TRBJ1-5	-	-	CASSLEGQVNQPQHF	TGTGCCAGCAGCTTAGAGGGCCAGGTCAATCAGCCCCAGCATTTT
TRBV10-2	TRBJ2-4	-	-	CASSQTGDDIQYF	TGCGCCAGCAGTCAAACAGGAGATGACATTCAGTACTTC
TRBV24-1	TRBJ1-2	-	-	CATRRRESNYGYTF	TGTGCCACCAGACGCAGGGAATCTAACTATGGCTACACCTTC
TRBV7-9	TRBJ1-3	-	-	CASSEPLGGAGNTIYF	TGTGCCAGCTCTGAGCCCCTGGGGGGTGCTGGAAACACCATATATTTT
TRBV20-1	TRBJ2-7	-	-	CSASAAEGRSYEQYF	TGCAGTGCTAGTGCAGCCGAGGGCCGTTCCTACGAGCAGTACTTC
TRBV15	TRBJ1-1	TRBD1	few	CATSKQGAVGNTEAFF	TGTGCCACCAGCAAACAGGGGGCGGTTGGGAACACTGAAGCTTTCTTT
TRBV6-5	TRBJ2-2	-	-	CASSYSTSLELFF	TGTGCCAGCAGTTACTCGACTAGTCTGGAGCTGTTTTTT